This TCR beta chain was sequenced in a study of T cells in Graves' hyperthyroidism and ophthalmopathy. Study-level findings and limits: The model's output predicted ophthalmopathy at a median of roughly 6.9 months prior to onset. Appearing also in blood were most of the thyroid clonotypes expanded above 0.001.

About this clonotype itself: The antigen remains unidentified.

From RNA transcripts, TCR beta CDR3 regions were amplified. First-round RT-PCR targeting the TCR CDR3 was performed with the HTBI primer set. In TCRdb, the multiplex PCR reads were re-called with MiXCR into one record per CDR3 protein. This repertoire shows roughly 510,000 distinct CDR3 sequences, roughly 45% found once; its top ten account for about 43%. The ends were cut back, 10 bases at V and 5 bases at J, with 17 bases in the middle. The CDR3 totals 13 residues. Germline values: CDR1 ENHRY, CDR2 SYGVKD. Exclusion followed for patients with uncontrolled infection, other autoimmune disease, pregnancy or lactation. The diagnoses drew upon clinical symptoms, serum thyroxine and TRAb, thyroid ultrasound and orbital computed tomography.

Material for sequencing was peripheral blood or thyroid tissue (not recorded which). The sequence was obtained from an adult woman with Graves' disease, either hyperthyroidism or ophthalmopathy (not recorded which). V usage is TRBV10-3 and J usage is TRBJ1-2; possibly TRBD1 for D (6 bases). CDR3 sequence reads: CANARGAQYGYTF. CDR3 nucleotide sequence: TGTGCCAACGCTCGGGGGGCCCAGTATGGCTACACCTTC.